This entry lists 23 T cell receptor beta chains sequenced from one sample in a study of neoadjuvant anti-PD-1 for oral cavity cancer. Time point here: after neoadjuvant nivolumab, at surgical resection. Clones were read by immunoSEQ multiplex PCR, and TCRdb kept only the in-frame ones, dropping some. Of under 15,000 clones listed, 71% were seen once; the top ten hold approximately 2.3%. The material was PBMCs, obtained after nivolumab (anti-PD-1) treatment. The source is a person aged 35-79 years with oral cavity squamous cell carcinoma.

For this clone: This same CDR3 is encoded by further DNA sequences in the sample. The chain uses TRBV30 and TRBJ2-7, with D perhaps given as TRBD1 or TRBD2 (5 bases each). CDR1 is GTSNPN, CDR2 SVGIG, per germline (reference sequence). This CDR3 is built from 12 residues. The germline V and J ends were trimmed by 0 bases and 4 bases, with 7 bases remaining between them. CDR3 coding DNA: TGTGCCTGGAGTGTTGGGGGATACGAGCAGTACTTC. Its translation: CAWSVGGYEQYF.

The V gene is TRBV5-4, the J gene TRBJ1-5; D gene uncertain. There are 14 residues in the CDR3. Germline CDR1 is SGHNT and CDR2 is YYREEE (reference sequence). The ends were cut back, 2 bases at V and 1 base at J, with 7 bases in the middle. The CDR3 protein is CASSLAGSNQPQHF. In nucleotides, the CDR3 is TGTGCCAGCAGCTTAGCTGGGAGCAATCAGCCCCAGCATTTT. The whole variable domain, filled in from reference TRBV5-4 and TRBJ1-5, reads ETGVTQSPTHLIKTRGQQVTLRCSSQSGHNTVSWYQQALGQGPQFIFQYYREEENGRGNFPPRFSGLQFPNYSSELNVNALELDDSALYLCASSLAGSNQPQHFGDGTRLSIL.

This clone was detected a few times. The V call is TRBV27, the J call TRBJ1-1; D is undetermined. CDR1 and CDR2 (germline): MNHEY, SMNVEV (reference sequence). The CDR3 consists of 15 residues. V was trimmed by 5 bases and J by 0 bases, leaving 13 bases between them. The CDR3 loop is CASSRPGGMNTEAFF. The CDR3 DNA follows: TGTGCCAGCAGTCGACCTGGAGGCATGAACACTGAAGCTTTCTTT.

The gene calls are TRBV7-9 and TRBJ1-2; 10 nucleotides align to TRBD1. This CDR3 is 14 amino acids long. The germline gives CDR1 SEHNR, CDR2 FQNEAQ (reference sequence). The J segment lost 4 bases and the V segment lost 5 bases, leaving 4 bases of the junction unmatched. CDR3 bases: TGTGCCAGCAGCCCGACAGGGGGCGTCTATGGCTACACCTTC. Encoded protein: CASSPTGGVYGYTF.

V is TRBV27 and J is TRBJ2-7, with 8 bases lining up with TRBD1. The V gene end was trimmed by 5 bases and the J gene end by 3 bases; junction bases not matched to a gene: 6. The CDR3 extends over 14 amino acids. Germline V gene data show CDR1 as MNHEY and CDR2 as SMNVEV (reference sequence). The CDR3 coding sequence is TGTGCCAGCAGTCAGACAGGGGCTCGCTACGAGCAGTACTTC. Protein product: CASSQTGARYEQYF.

The chain couples TRBV19 to TRBJ2-3, with D possibly being TRBD2 (5 bases). The CDR3 is 14 residues long. V was clipped by 6 bases and J by 4 bases, with 14 bases between them. Per germline, CDR1 LNHDA and CDR2 SQIVND (reference sequence). CDR3 nucleotide sequence: TGTGCCAGTAGCGCTAGGAGGATGGCAGATACGCAGTATTTT. It specifies CASSARRMADTQYF.

This rearrangement joins TRBV27 to TRBJ2-1; D might be TRBD1 (5 bases). V was pared by 3 bases and J by 1 base, with 7 bases between. CDR3 length equals 14 residues. CDR1 is MNHEY, CDR2 SMNVEV, per germline (reference sequence). This CDR3 is CASSLQGSYNEQFF. The DNA for the CDR3 is TGTGCCAGCAGTTTGCAGGGTTCCTACAATGAGCAGTTCTTC.

The V gene is TRBV6-1, the J gene TRBJ1-1; the D gene is possibly TRBD1 (5 bases). This CDR3 contains 15 residues. Germline CDR1 and CDR2: MNHNS and SASEGT. The V gene lost 2 bases and the J gene lost 6 bases, with 16 bases spanning the gap. DNA for the CDR3: TGTGCCAGCAGTGAAAGGCGGGGCTTGGGGTCTGAAGCTTTCTTT. Its translation: CASSERRGLGSEAFF.

Written as DNA, the CDR3 is TGTGCAAGTCGCTTTTCTAACTATGGCTACACCTTC. Translating it yields CASRFSNYGYTF. This chain links TRBV12-2 with TRBJ1-2. TRBV12-2 is deemed a pseudogene. The length of the CDR3 is 12 residues.

This clone was observed once. The chain recombines TRBV25-1 with TRBJ1-1, with a tentative D call TRBD1 (6 bases). Germline CDR1 MGHDK, CDR2 SYGVNS. The CDR3 extends over 15 amino acids. With 6 bases removed from V and 5 bases from J, the gap between germline ends came to 19 bases. The CDR3 nucleotides read TGTGCCAGCAGACAAGGGGGAGGGTTTTGGACTGAAGCTTTCTTT. It encodes CASRQGGGFWTEAFF.

The gene calls are TRBV6-1 and TRBJ2-1; TRBD2 aligns across 10 bases. Germline V gene lookup returns CDR1 MNHNS and CDR2 SASEGT. The V and J ends lost 6 bases and 3 bases, in that order; junction bases with no gene match: 5. There are 15 residues in the CDR3. The CDR3 here is CASRLSGGDYNEQFF. In DNA form, the CDR3 reads TGTGCCAGCAGACTCAGCGGGGGGGACTACAATGAGCAGTTCTTC.

This chain links TRBV10-2 with TRBJ1-5; D is uncertain. The CDR3 totals 13 residues. In germline, CDR1 is WSHSY, CDR2 SAAADI. V lost 2 bases to trimming and J lost 3 bases, with 5 bases between them. The CDR3 spells CASSEEVNQPQHF. Written as DNA, the CDR3 is TGCGCCAGCAGTGAGGAAGTCAATCAGCCCCAGCATTTT.

The gene calls are TRBV7-9 and TRBJ2-7; a weak D match, TRBD1 (6 bases). The V end was cut by 5 bases, the J end by 1 base, with 15 bases between. Germline CDR1 SEHNR, CDR2 FQNEAQ (reference sequence). This CDR3 has 15 residues. The CDR3: CASSPRGRGSYEQYF. DNA for the CDR3: TGTGCCAGCAGCCCCCGGGGCAGGGGATCCTACGAGCAGTACTTC.

This clone has only a few counts. This chain joins TRBV27 and TRBJ2-7; TRBD2 agrees at 7 bases. CDR1 is MNHEY, CDR2 SMNVEV, per germline (reference sequence). CDR3 length: 16 residues. Germline trimming cut 4 bases from V and 0 bases from J; bases unmatched to any gene: 9. In nucleotides, the CDR3 is TGTGCCAGCAGTTCAGCGTGGCGGACTAGCTCCTACGAGCAGTACTTC. Amino acids: CASSSAWRTSSYEQYF.

The chain carries TRBV7-9 and TRBJ1-3, with D unclear. The ends were cut back, 5 bases at V and 1 base at J, with 9 bases in the middle. This CDR3 has 14 amino acids. Germline assignment: CDR1 SEHNR and CDR2 FQNEAQ (reference sequence). The CDR3 region is CASSGGKSGNTIYF. CDR3 sequence (DNA): TGTGCCAGCAGCGGAGGGAAGTCTGGAAACACCATATATTTT.

V gene TRBV4-1 combines with J gene TRBJ1-6; D is possibly TRBD1 (5 bases). Trimming took 6 bases from V and 7 from J, leaving 25 bases between them. The germline CDR1 and CDR2 sequences are MGHRA and YSYEKL. This CDR3 spans 18 amino acids. The CDR3 DNA follows: TGCGCCAGCAGACCAATCGGGACGGTCCGTCGCGGGAATTCACCCCTCCACTTT. Residues: CASRPIGTVRRGNSPLHF.

This clone appeared a single time. This chain links TRBV6-5 with TRBJ2-3; no clear D. The CDR3 consists of 15 residues. Germline V lookup: CDR1 MNHEY, CDR2 SVGAGI. The V end lost 2 bases, the J end lost 0 bases, and 9 bases lay between the germline ends. The CDR3 region is CASSYQAASTDTQYF. The CDR3 DNA follows: TGTGCCAGCAGTTACCAGGCCGCTAGCACAGATACGCAGTATTTT.

The V call is TRBV7-3, the J call TRBJ2-1; D call uncertain. Germline V gene data show CDR1 as SGHTA and CDR2 as FQGTGA. Deletions cut 4 bases from V and 2 bases from J, with 15 bases between. This CDR3 is 16 amino acids long. The CDR3 spells CASSSSPMSTYNEQFF. The CDR3, as DNA: TGTGCCAGCAGCTCATCCCCCATGAGTACCTACAATGAGCAGTTCTTC.

This chain uses TRBV11-2 with TRBJ2-6; a weak D match, TRBD2 (5 bases). Trimming stripped 5 bases from V and 5 bases from J, with 22 bases between. Germline V CDR1 and CDR2: SGHAT, FQNNGV. The CDR3 length is 18 residues. The CDR3 spells CASSAGQKQQSRANVLTF. Here the CDR3 DNA reads TGTGCCAGCAGCGCGGGCCAAAAGCAACAAAGTCGGGCCAACGTCCTGACTTTC.

The genes are TRBV5-1 and TRBJ2-5; TRBD2 agrees at 7 bases. The J segment lost 9 bases and the V segment lost 1 base, leaving 12 bases of the junction unmatched. Germline V gene data show CDR1 as SGHRS and CDR2 as YFSETQ. This CDR3 has 15 residues. The CDR3 coding sequence is TGCGCCAGCAGCTTGAGCAGTAGAGTCGGGGGGTCCCAGTACTTC. This gives the protein CASSLSSRVGGSQYF.

This clone was found once. This rearrangement joins TRBV4-1 to TRBJ2-1; D is perhaps TRBD1 (5 bases). The V and J ends lost 3 bases and 9 bases respectively, with 27 bases between them. The CDR3 sequence is 18 residues long. CDR1 is MGHRA and CDR2 is YSYEKL in the germline V gene. CDR3 coding DNA: TGCGCCAGCAGCCAGGGGCCCCGCTCGTTAACCCCGAAGCGTGAGCAGTTCTTC. Amino acid sequence: CASSQGPRSLTPKREQFF.

V and J are TRBV5-1 and TRBJ1-2, with no clear D. Trimming took 3 bases from V and 8 from J, leaving 11 bases between them. The CDR3 runs 12 residues. CDR1 is SGHRS, CDR2 YFSETQ, per germline. The CDR3 DNA reads TGCGCCAGCAGCTCTGCAGCTCGCGGCTACACCTTC. Encoded protein: CASSSAARGYTF. Together with reference TRBV5-1 and TRBJ1-2, the CDR3 gives the full variable domain: KAGVTQTPRYLIKTRGQQVTLSCSPISGHRSVSWYQQTPGQGLQFLFEYFSETQRNKGNFPGRFSGRQFSNSRSEMNVSTLELGDSALYLCASSSAARGYTFGSGTRLTVV.

This clone was found once. The chain links TRBV4-2 to TRBJ1-1, with D possibly TRBD1 on 6 matching bases. V was clipped by 0 bases and J by 4 bases, with 15 bases between them. This CDR3 comprises 16 residues. CDR1 is LGHNA, CDR2 YNFKEQ, per germline. This chain's CDR3 is CASSQDFTGGPTEAFF. The CDR3 region has the DNA TGTGCCAGCAGCCAAGATTTTACGGGGGGCCCCACTGAAGCTTTCTTT.